The 20 T cell receptor beta chains below come from one sample, sequenced in a study of T cells in tuberculosis. Time point meaning: new active TB diagnosis, blood taken before or within 7 days of starting treatment. TCRdb keeps only in-frame clones here, not all; method: immunoSEQ multiplex PCR. The sample records tens of thousands of clones, around 90% being singletons. Sequenced material: PBMCs, taken at tuberculosis diagnosis. These receptor sequences come from an adult with tuberculosis.

The V gene is TRBV19, the J gene TRBJ1-2, with 10 bases identical to TRBD1. The V segment lost 8 bases and the J segment 8 bases; nucleotides outside the gene matches: 11. The CDR3 is made up of 14 amino acids. Germline CDR1 reads LNHDA; CDR2 reads SQIVND (reference sequence). CDR3 loop: CASSIRRQGAGYTF. For the CDR3, the DNA is TGTGCCAGTTCAATAAGGAGACAGGGGGCCGGCTACACCTTC.

The rearrangement uses TRBV4-3 and TRBJ2-7; 7 positions agree with TRBD1. This CDR3 has 16 residues. Losses at the gene ends were 0 bases for V and 4 bases for J; bases not matched to a gene: 9. CDR1 and CDR2 from the germline V gene are LGHNA and YSLEER. The CDR3: CASSQDLLGGTYEQYF. CDR3 coding DNA: TGCGCCAGCAGCCAAGATCTGCTAGGGGGCACTTACGAGCAGTACTTC.

The chain uses TRBV5-1 and TRBJ2-3; D possibly corresponds to TRBD2 (5 bases). Germline assignment: CDR1 SGHRS and CDR2 YFSETQ. The V gene lost 4 bases and the J gene lost 1 base, with 13 bases spanning the gap. The CDR3 extends over 15 amino acids. CDR3 in amino acids: CASSPGGAGTDTQYF. DNA for the CDR3: TGCGCCAGCAGCCCCGGTGGAGCGGGCACAGATACGCAGTATTTT.

The chain recombines TRBV11-2 with TRBJ2-1; D gene ambiguous. V lost 1 base and J lost 0, with 7 bases in between. The CDR3 is 15 residues long. Germline V lookup: CDR1 SGHAT, CDR2 FQNNGV. The CDR3 sequence: CASSLVVVSYNEQFF. CDR3 nucleotide sequence: TGTGCCAGCAGCTTAGTTGTAGTCTCCTACAATGAGCAGTTCTTC. The full variable domain, completed using reference TRBV11-2 and TRBJ2-1, is EAGVAQSPRYKIIEKRQSVAFWCNPISGHATLYWYQQILGQGPKLLIQFQNNGVVDDSQLPKDRFSAERLKGVDSTLKIQPAKLEDSAVYLCASSLVVVSYNEQFFGPGTRLTVL.

The rearrangement uses TRBV4-3 and TRBJ2-2; D call uncertain. Germline V gene sequence: CDR1 LGHNA, CDR2 YSLEER. V lost 0 bases, J lost 5 bases, and 7 bases lay in between. The CDR3 is made up of 14 amino acids. CDR3 sequence reads: CASSQEAETGELFF. The CDR3 DNA reads as TGCGCCAGCAGCCAAGAGGCGGAAACCGGGGAGCTGTTTTTT.

The chain recombines TRBV11-1 with TRBJ2-5; TRBD1 is a possible D gene (5 bases). Germline-derived CDR1 and CDR2 are SGHAT and FQDESV (reference sequence). The CDR3 spans 14 residues. Trimming left V 3 bases short and J 2 bases short, with 10 bases between. CDR3 residues: CASSLMTAQETQYF. CDR3 nucleotide sequence: TGTGCCAGCAGCTTGATGACAGCGCAAGAGACCCAGTACTTC.

The V call is TRBV20-1, the J call TRBJ1-4; unclear D gene. V gave up 4 bases and J gave up 5 bases, with 5 bases separating them. Germline V gene lookup returns CDR1 DFQATT and CDR2 SNEGSKA (reference sequence). This CDR3 has 11 amino acids. CDR3 in DNA: TGCAGTGCTAATAGAAATGAAAAACTGTTTTTT. It encodes CSANRNEKLFF.

The J gene is TRBJ2-7, the V gene TRBV11-2; D unclear. Germline loops: CDR1 SGHAT, CDR2 FQNNGV. The CDR3 is 10 amino acids. Trimming took off 4 bases at V and 4 bases at J, with 2 bases between the two ends. CDR3 bases: TGTGCCAGCAGCTCTTACGAGCAGTACTTC. The encoded protein is CASSSYEQYF.

V usage is TRBV29-1 and J usage is TRBJ1-2; 9 bases are shared with TRBD1. The CDR3 contains 15 residues. The ends lost 4 bases at V and 7 bases at J; junction bases unmatched: 13. Germline V gives CDR1 SQVTM, CDR2 ANQGSEA. CDR3 in DNA: TGCAGCGTTGGGCTATCGGGACAGGGAGGGAGTGGCTACACCTTC. It translates to CSVGLSGQGGSGYTF.

The CDR3 region has the DNA TGTGCCAGCAGTTTTGCCAGGGACACAGATACGCAGTATTTT. Amino acid sequence: CASSFARDTDTQYF. This chain joins TRBV28 and TRBJ2-3; TRBD1 is a possible D gene (5 bases). From germline, CDR1 is MDHEN and CDR2 SYDVKM. V was cut by 3 bases and J by 2 bases, with 9 bases left in between. The CDR3 has 14 residues.

The rearrangement uses TRBV7-2 and TRBJ1-5; possible D gene TRBD1, 6 bases. The CDR3 totals 13 residues. Trimming stripped 7 bases from V and 2 bases from J, with 9 bases between. Germline V lookup: CDR1 SGHTA, CDR2 FQGNSA. In DNA form, the CDR3 reads TGTGCCAGCAATCAGGGGCGCAATCAGCCCCAGCATTTT. Translated: CASNQGRNQPQHF.

The J gene is TRBJ2-1, the V gene TRBV4-2; D is perhaps TRBD1 (6 bases). Germline V lookup: CDR1 LGHNA, CDR2 YNFKEQ. CDR3 length: 16 residues. The V end was cut by 1 base, the J end by 3 bases, with 13 bases between. In DNA form, the CDR3 reads TGTGCCAGCAGCCAAGTAGGCCCCAGGGGCTACAATGAGCAGTTCTTC. It yields the protein CASSQVGPRGYNEQFF.

J is TRBJ2-3 and V is TRBV28; 13 bases are shared with TRBD2. Per the germline V gene, CDR1 is MDHEN and CDR2 is SYDVKM. The CDR3 runs 18 residues. V dropped 6 bases and J dropped 2; count of bases not matched to a gene: 11. The CDR3 spells CASRSGLAGAGHTDTQYF. The CDR3 DNA reads as TGTGCCAGCAGGAGTGGACTAGCGGGGGCCGGGCACACAGATACGCAGTATTTT.

The chain uses TRBV5-1 and TRBJ1-2; tentatively, D is TRBD1 (5 bases). Trimming shortened V by 0 bases and J by 11 bases, and 20 bases separated the two germline ends. The germline CDR1 and CDR2 sequences are SGHRS and YFSETQ. This CDR3 contains 15 residues. The chain's CDR3 is CASSLDDSFSSAYTF. CDR3 DNA: TGCGCCAGCAGCTTGGACGACAGCTTCTCATCAGCTTACACCTTC. Looking up the rest from reference TRBV5-1 and TRBJ1-2 gives the full variable domain: KAGVTQTPRYLIKTRGQQVTLSCSPISGHRSVSWYQQTPGQGLQFLFEYFSETQRNKGNFPGRFSGRQFSNSRSEMNVSTLELGDSALYLCASSLDDSFSSAYTFGSGTRLTVV.

The rearrangement joins TRBV28 to TRBJ2-2, with a possible D match to TRBD1 (7 bases). The germline gives CDR1 MDHEN, CDR2 SYDVKM. V shed 5 bases and J shed 0 bases, with 10 bases lying between them. The CDR3 runs 15 residues. CDR3 loop: CASSGGTANTGELFF. Written as DNA, the CDR3 is TGTGCCAGCAGTGGCGGGACAGCGAACACCGGGGAGCTGTTTTTT. Filled out from reference TRBV28 and TRBJ2-2, the complete variable domain reads DVKVTQSSRYLVKRTGEKVFLECVQDMDHENMFWYRQDPGLGLRLIYFSYDVKMKEKGDIPEGYSVSREKKERFSLILESASTNQTSMYLCASSGGTANTGELFFGEGSRLTVL.

The chain employs TRBV25-1 and TRBJ2-7; D is unresolved. The CDR3 spans 11 residues. The V and J ends lost 2 bases and 5 bases respectively, with 4 bases between them. CDR1 is MGHDK, CDR2 SYGVNS, per germline. The CDR3 DNA sequence: TGTGCCAGCAGTGAAATAAACGAGCAGTACTTC. Protein sequence: CASSEINEQYF.

The rearrangement joins TRBV1 to TRBJ1-1; the table's D call, TRBD1, was not checked against the DNA. TRBV1 is a known pseudogene. The CDR3 length is 18 residues. CDR3: CTSSRRTGAPRVNTEAFF. In nucleotides, the CDR3 is TGCACCAGCAGCCGGAGAACAGGAGCCCCACGAGTGAACACTGAAGCTTTCTTT.

The chain recombines TRBV5-6 with TRBJ1-3; D not resolved. Trimming removed 0 bases from V and 1 base from J, with 8 bases in between. This CDR3 has 15 amino acids. CDR1 is SGHDT, CDR2 YYEEEE, per germline. The CDR3 protein is CASSLAVGSGNTIYF. The CDR3 DNA reads as TGTGCCAGCAGCTTGGCCGTCGGTTCTGGAAACACCATATATTTT.

The V gene is TRBV5-1, the J gene TRBJ2-1, with 8 bases fitting TRBD1. V was clipped by 5 bases and J by 6 bases; unmatched bases: 10. Germline V gives CDR1 SGHRS, CDR2 YFSETQ. The CDR3 is 15 residues long. As DNA, the CDR3 is TGCGCCAGCAGTTCGAACAGGGGGTTAAGCAATGAGCAGTTCTTC. Protein product: CASSSNRGLSNEQFF.

The chain employs TRBV5-1 and TRBJ1-3; D not certain. Per the germline V gene, CDR1 is SGHRS and CDR2 is YFSETQ. CDR3 length: 17 residues. V lost 5 bases, J lost 0 bases, and 18 bases lay in between. The CDR3 sequence: CASSDPRLSSSGNTIYF. CDR3 sequence (DNA): TGCGCCAGCAGTGATCCGCGACTGTCGAGCTCTGGAAACACCATATATTTT.